The 11 T cell receptor beta chains below come from one sample, sequenced in a study of CD8 T cells in Susac syndrome. cDNA came from approximately 0.5 to 1 ug RNA primed by random hexamers. MiXCR, run by TCRdb on the immunoSEQ multiplex PCR reads, gives a single entry per CDR3 protein. The table includes 90,000 to 150,000 distinct CDR3 sequences, around 94% detected once. Material: CD4+ T cells from PBMCs. These receptors came from a human donor in good health.

This clonotype is a singleton in its sample. The chain uses TRBV7-3 and TRBJ1-2; 8 bases match TRBD1. The CDR3 totals 17 residues. Germline V CDR1 and CDR2: SGHTA, FQGTGA. The trim removed 0 bases at V and 8 bases at J, leaving 14 bases unmatched. The CDR3: CASSLTPPPDRVGGYTF. CDR3 in DNA: TGTGCCAGCAGCTTAACTCCCCCCCCGGACAGGGTAGGCGGCTACACCTTC.

The rearrangement uses TRBV24-1 and TRBJ2-3, with D perhaps matching TRBD1 or TRBD2 (5 bases each). Germline V gives CDR1 KGHDR, CDR2 SFDVKD. The CDR3 length is 17 residues. V shed 4 bases and J shed 0 bases, with 16 bases lying between them. The CDR3 region is CATSDPTIAGSTDTQYF. The CDR3 DNA reads TGTGCCACCAGTGACCCGACTATAGCAGGGAGCACAGATACGCAGTATTTT.

In nucleotides, the CDR3 is TGTGCCAGCAGCCAGGGGACAGGGGTAGGCAATGAGCAGTTCTTC. It specifies CASSQGTGVGNEQFF. V usage is TRBV3-1 and J usage is TRBJ2-1; 10 nucleotides match TRBD1. V shed 3 bases and J 6 bases; nucleotides not matched to a gene: 5. The CDR3 loop spans 15 amino acids. Looked up from germline, CDR1 is LGHDT and CDR2 is YNNKEL (reference sequence).

The chain employs TRBV19 and TRBJ1-1, with 8 bases matching TRBD1. The CDR3 is 14 residues long. V dropped 5 bases and J dropped 6; count of bases not matched to a gene: 8. Per the germline V gene, CDR1 is LNHDA and CDR2 is SQIVND (reference sequence). The CDR3 spells CASSFGQGIAEAFF. In DNA, the CDR3 is TGTGCCAGTAGTTTCGGACAGGGAATAGCTGAAGCTTTCTTT.

V gene TRBV7-2 combines with J gene TRBJ2-5, with TRBD1 matching over 7 bases. V was clipped by 0 bases and J by 4 bases; unmatched bases: 2. This CDR3 has 14 residues. Germline loops: CDR1 SGHTA, CDR2 FQGNSA. The CDR3 reads CASSLAAGGETQYF. CDR3 bases: TGTGCCAGCAGCTTAGCGGCAGGGGGAGAGACCCAGTACTTC.

The chain carries TRBV7-9 and TRBJ2-2; no definite D call. The CDR3 totals 12 residues. Trimming pared 5 bases from V and 7 bases from J, leaving 8 bases between. CDR1 and CDR2 (germline): SEHNR, FQNEAQ (reference sequence). CDR3 nucleotide sequence: TGTGCCAGCAGCCGCAACGACGGGGAGCTGTTTTTT. Translation gives CASSRNDGELFF.

The chain has TRBV7-3 and TRBJ2-7, with D perhaps TRBD1 or TRBD2 (5 bases each). Germline CDR1 and CDR2: SGHTA and FQGTGA. Trimming stripped 5 bases from V and 7 bases from J, with 18 bases between. The CDR3 sequence is 14 residues long. This chain's CDR3 is CASSPGDGHKEQYF. The CDR3, as DNA: TGTGCCAGCAGCCCTGGGGACGGCCATAAGGAGCAGTACTTC.

The V gene is TRBV29-1, the J gene TRBJ1-3; the match to TRBD1 covers 9 bases. The V gene end was trimmed by 4 bases and the J gene end by 3 bases; junction bases not matched to a gene: 7. The germline CDR1 and CDR2 sequences are SQVTM and ANQGSEA. This CDR3 region has 15 residues. The CDR3: CSVGGDRDDGNTIYF. CDR3 sequence (DNA): TGCAGCGTTGGTGGGGACAGGGATGATGGAAACACCATATATTTT.

This chain joins TRBV12-3 or TRBV12-4 and TRBJ2-7, with D unresolved. This CDR3 is built from 15 residues. V was pared by 3 bases and J by 3 bases, with 15 bases between. Here the CDR3 reads CASSLSTLPFYEQYF. The CDR3 region has the DNA TGTGCCAGCAGTTTGTCGACTCTGCCTTTCTACGAGCAGTACTTC.

The chain links TRBV19 to TRBJ2-1; 8 bases map to TRBD2. The germline CDR1 and CDR2 sequences are LNHDA and SQIVND (reference sequence). The V gene end was trimmed by 5 bases and the J gene end by 11 bases; junction bases not matched to a gene: 14. CDR3 size: 15 residues. CDR3 in DNA: TGTGCCAGTAGTCCACTAGCGGATTTCCCAGGAAAGCAGTTCTTC. Protein product: CASSPLADFPGKQFF.

The CDR3 DNA sequence: TGCAGTGCTAGGGCTTTAGCGTTCTCCTACAATGAGCAGTTCTTC. It encodes CSARALAFSYNEQFF. This chain joins TRBV20-1 and TRBJ2-1; a possible D gene is TRBD2 (5 bases). Trimming stripped 3 bases from V and 0 bases from J, with 12 bases between. Germline values: CDR1 DFQATT, CDR2 SNEGSKA (reference sequence). The CDR3 totals 15 residues.